This T cell receptor (beta chain) was profiled in a study of cytomegalovirus exposure and HLA in healthy donors. Study-wide context: The same platform used for the approximately 700 first-cohort repertoires was also used for the 90 to 150 validation repertoires, as a later analysis reported.

V gave up 4 bases and J gave up 0 bases; unmatched junction bases: 7. This CDR3 region has 15 residues. Germline V CDR1 and CDR2: SGHRS, YFSETQ. The donors were members of the validation cohort, which comprised 120 subjects and was separate from the first cohort of more than 500 subjects. Study-wide points: TCR beta chains numbering under 200 were designated cytomegalovirus-associated. It was reported that the classifier diagnosed cytomegalovirus status with high specificity and sensitivity in both the original and validation cohorts.

Sequencing used immunoSEQ multiplex PCR; TCRdb keeps in-frame clones, though not all of them. This table has some 170,000 clones, around four fifths appearing once. Worth noting for this clone: No antigen is known for it.

V usage is TRBV5-1 and J usage is TRBJ2-7; TRBD1 agrees at 7 bases. The TCR was taken from a man aged 25 to 40 in good health and CMV-seropositive. The sample was PBMCs. CDR3 nucleotide sequence: TGCGCCAGCAGCCCACAGGGGCCCCTCTCCTACGAGCAGTACTTC. Its translation is CASSPQGPLSYEQYF.